A single sample gave rise to the 29 T cell receptor beta chains below, sequenced in a study of shared clonotypes between healthy human individuals. TCRdb's copy holds only in-frame clones and misses some; the assay was immunoSEQ multiplex PCR. The data contain approximately 980,000 clones, 76% of them seen just once; the ten biggest clones take up 1.5%. Material for sequencing was memory CD4+ T cells sorted from blood. As to subset: CD45RA-negative fraction. These receptors all stem from a man between 18 and 29 years old in good health.

This clone was observed a handful of times. This chain connects TRBV2 to TRBJ1-2, with a possible D match to TRBD1 (5 bases). The germline gives CDR1 SNHLY, CDR2 FYNNEI. Trimming stripped 7 bases from V and 4 bases from J, with 16 bases between. The CDR3 runs 14 residues. The CDR3 DNA reads as TGTGCCAGCACTGGGACGGGGGAGCTCTATGGCTACACCTTC. It is translated as CASTGTGELYGYTF.

V and J are TRBV5-1 and TRBJ2-3; the D is unclear. Trimming took off 6 bases at V and 2 bases at J, with 10 bases between the two ends. CDR3 length: 13 residues. Per the germline V gene, CDR1 is SGHRS and CDR2 is YFSETQ. CDR3 in amino acids: CASIRSDTDTQYF. DNA for the CDR3: TGCGCCAGCATCCGATCAGACACAGATACGCAGTATTTT.

The J gene is TRBJ1-1, the V gene TRBV19, with D tentatively TRBD1 (6 bases). Trimming pared 3 bases from V and 4 bases from J, leaving 18 bases between. CDR1 is LNHDA and CDR2 is SQIVND in the germline V gene (reference sequence). The CDR3 is 16 residues long. CDR3 sequence (DNA): TGTGCCAGTAGTATCCCAATCATGGGCAGGGGCACTGAAGCTTTCTTT. It yields the protein CASSIPIMGRGTEAFF. Using reference TRBV19 and TRBJ1-1 for the parts outside the CDR3, the full variable domain is DGGITQSPKYLFRKEGQNVTLSCEQNLNHDAMYWYRQDPGQGLRLIYYSQIVNDFQKGDIAEGYSVSREKKESFPLTVTSAQKNPTAFYLCASSIPIMGRGTEAFFGQGTRLTVV.

The gene calls are TRBV4-2 and TRBJ1-1; D is uncertain. Germline-derived CDR1 and CDR2 are LGHNA and YNFKEQ. Trimming cost V 0 bases and J 5 bases, with 13 bases left between them. The CDR3 extends over 15 amino acids. The chain's CDR3 is CASSQDSVDSTEAFF. CDR3 sequence (DNA): TGTGCCAGCAGCCAAGATAGCGTGGACTCTACTGAAGCTTTCTTT.

This clone was detected only once. The J gene is TRBJ2-4, the V gene TRBV4-1, with D possibly matching TRBD2 (6 bases). V was trimmed by 3 bases and J by 0 bases, leaving 9 bases between them. This CDR3 has 15 residues. Germline-derived CDR1 and CDR2 are MGHRA and YSYEKL. The chain's CDR3 is CASSQAGLAKNIQYF. The CDR3 nucleotides read TGCGCCAGCAGCCAGGCGGGACTAGCCAAAAACATTCAGTACTTC.

V and J are TRBV6-6 and TRBJ2-3; possibly TRBD1 for D (6 bases). This CDR3 comprises 14 residues. Germline lookup yields CDR1 MNHNY and CDR2 SVGAGI (reference sequence). V was pared by 5 bases and J by 5 bases, with 14 bases between. CDR3 sequence (DNA): TGTGCCAGCAGTACAGGGTTTTTGCAAGATACGCAGTATTTT. Its protein product is CASSTGFLQDTQYF.

CDR3 sequence reads: CASSFGTDKQYF. In DNA, the CDR3 is TGTGCCAGCAGCTTCGGGACAGACAAGCAGTACTTC. V usage is TRBV11-3 and J usage is TRBJ2-7; 7 positions match TRBD1. V lost 3 bases and J lost 8; bases outside the gene matches: 4. Germline V gene data show CDR1 as SGHNT and CDR2 as YENEEA. This CDR3 region has 12 residues.

The V gene is TRBV30, the J gene TRBJ1-2; D not resolved. V was clipped by 0 bases and J by 8 bases, with 10 bases between them. Germline V CDR1 and CDR2: GTSNPN, SVGIG (reference sequence). This CDR3 comprises 12 residues. The CDR3 nucleotides are TGTGCCTGGAGTGTAGCAGGAGTAGGCTACACCTTC. This codes for CAWSVAGVGYTF.

This sequence joins TRBV19 and TRBJ1-5; D gene uncertain. There are 15 residues in the CDR3. CDR1 and CDR2 (germline): LNHDA, SQIVND (reference sequence). Trimming stripped 2 bases from V and 4 bases from J, with 12 bases between. This CDR3 reads CASSISGPLNQPQHF. The DNA for the CDR3 is TGTGCCAGTAGTATATCGGGCCCGCTGAATCAGCCCCAGCATTTT.

V and J are TRBV7-9 and TRBJ1-2; the D gene is possibly TRBD1 (5 bases). Trimming removed 7 bases from V and 13 bases from J, with 25 bases in between. The CDR3 contains 14 residues. Looked up from germline, CDR1 is SEHNR and CDR2 is FQNEAQ (reference sequence). The CDR3 spells CASKSGDLTRAPTF. The CDR3 coding sequence is TGTGCCAGCAAGTCGGGGGACTTAACCCGGGCCCCCACCTTC.

The gene calls are TRBV5-4 and TRBJ2-3; tentative D call: TRBD2 (6 bases). Trimming pared 1 base from V and 5 bases from J, leaving 23 bases between. This CDR3 has 18 amino acids. Germline-derived CDR1 and CDR2 are SGHNT and YYREEE (reference sequence). CDR3 sequence: CASSLRGLPTASGDTQYF. In DNA form, the CDR3 reads TGTGCCAGCAGCTTGCGCGGACTACCCACCGCCTCTGGAGATACGCAGTATTTT.

This chain joins TRBV4-2 and TRBJ1-4; D might be TRBD1 (6 bases). CDR1 is LGHNA, CDR2 YNFKEQ, per germline. V was cut by 3 bases and J by 8 bases, with 19 bases left in between. This CDR3 spans 16 amino acids. The CDR3 nucleotides are TGTGCCAGCAGCCAGGATGGATCCGGGACACGCGAAAAACTGTTTTTT. Amino acid sequence: CASSQDGSGTREKLFF.

This clone was counted a few times. The gene calls are TRBV5-4 and TRBJ2-1, with 7 bases identical to TRBD1. The CDR3 has 12 amino acids. J gave up 7 bases and V 6 bases, and 4 bases lay outside the gene matches. Germline CDR1 is SGHNT and CDR2 is YYREEE (reference sequence). In DNA, the CDR3 is TGTGCCAGCACGATGACAGGGAATGAGCAGTTCTTC. Amino acid sequence: CASTMTGNEQFF.

J is TRBJ1-2 and V is TRBV18; 7 bases map to TRBD1. The CDR3 spans 15 residues. Germline trimming cut 3 bases from V and 7 bases from J; bases unmatched to any gene: 11. Germline-derived CDR1 and CDR2 are KGHSH and LQKENI. The DNA of the CDR3 is TGTGCCAGCTCACCTAACCGGGACAGTAATTCTGGCTACACCTTC. As protein: CASSPNRDSNSGYTF.

Of note for this clone: Distinct nucleotide sequences in the sample also encode this CDR3. This rearrangement joins TRBV2 to TRBJ2-3, with 9 bases fitting TRBD1. The ends lost 5 bases at V and 2 bases at J; junction bases unmatched: 2. Germline V gene lookup returns CDR1 SNHLY and CDR2 FYNNEI. The CDR3 spans 14 residues. CDR3 coding DNA: TGTGCCAGCAGTTTACAGGGGGCCACAGATACGCAGTATTTT. It is translated as CASSLQGATDTQYF. The whole variable domain, remainder taken from reference TRBV2 and TRBJ2-3, is EPEVTQTPSHQVTQMGQEVILRCVPISNHLYFYWYRQILGQKVEFLVSFYNNEISEKSEIFDDQFSVERPDGSNFTLKIRSTKLEDSAMYFCASSLQGATDTQYFGPGTRLTVL.

In this sample, this clone turned up a few times. V and J are TRBV9 and TRBJ2-7; 8 positions match TRBD2. CDR3 size: 13 residues. The V gene's germline CDR1 is SGDLS and CDR2 YYNGEE. V gave up 3 bases and J gave up 6 bases; unmatched junction bases: 5. CDR3 nucleotides: TGTGCCAGCAGCGCGGGACTAGAGGTCGAGCAGTACTTC. Amino acids: CASSAGLEVEQYF. The variable domain in full, completed from reference TRBV9 and TRBJ2-7, reads DSGVTQTPKHLITATGQRVTLRCSPRSGDLSVYWYQQSLDQGLQFLIQYYNGEERAKGNILERFSAQQFPDLHSELNLSSLELGDSALYFCASSAGLEVEQYFGPGTRLTVT.

The chain couples TRBV7-9 to TRBJ2-3; a weak D match, TRBD2 (5 bases). Trimming left V 4 bases short and J 2 bases short, with 10 bases between. Germline V gives CDR1 SEHNR, CDR2 FQNEAQ (reference sequence). The CDR3 loop spans 14 amino acids. CDR3 in DNA: TGTGCCAGCAGCTATATCCGGGACACAGATACGCAGTATTTT. Its translation: CASSYIRDTDTQYF.

This chain connects TRBV5-8 to TRBJ2-5; 7 bases line up with TRBD2. Germline V gene data show CDR1 as SGHTS and CDR2 as YDEGEE. V shed 4 bases and J 1 base; nucleotides not matched to a gene: 10. CDR3 length: 16 amino acids. CDR3 amino acids: CASSRGAGRGQETQYF. CDR3 bases: TGTGCCAGCAGCCGCGGAGCGGGGAGAGGCCAAGAGACCCAGTACTTC.

This chain uses TRBV25-1 with TRBJ1-2; D gene uncertain. CDR3 length: 14 residues. The V end was cut by 4 bases, the J end by 4 bases, with 13 bases between. Germline CDR1 and CDR2: MGHDK and SYGVNS. The CDR3 DNA is TGTGCCAGCAGTGGTGGGGTCAGAGCCTATGGCTACACCTTC. The encoded protein is CASSGGVRAYGYTF.

The V gene is TRBV11-2, the J gene TRBJ1-5; 7 nucleotides agree with TRBD1. The length of the CDR3 is 15 residues. Trimming removed 5 bases from V and 7 bases from J; junction bases left unmatched: 11. Germline loops: CDR1 SGHAT, CDR2 FQNNGV. Here the CDR3 reads CASSRGDREIQPQHF. DNA of the CDR3: TGTGCCAGCAGCCGAGGAGACAGGGAGATCCAGCCCCAGCATTTT.

This clone was seen a single time. The chain joins TRBV6-1 to TRBJ2-2; D is unresolved. The CDR3 extends over 13 amino acids. Germline values: CDR1 MNHNS, CDR2 SASEGT. The V end was cut by 7 bases, the J end by 5 bases, with 11 bases between. DNA for the CDR3: TGTGCCAGCACGGGTGAAAAGACCGGGGAGCTGTTTTTT. It specifies CASTGEKTGELFF.

The rearrangement uses TRBV30 and TRBJ2-6; no firm D call. Germline-derived CDR1 and CDR2 are GTSNPN and SVGIG (reference sequence). The CDR3 contains 14 residues. Trimming took off 4 bases at V and 0 bases at J, with 7 bases between the two ends. The CDR3 DNA follows: TGTGCCTGGACAGTGAGCTCTGGGGCCAACGTCCTGACTTTC. Translated: CAWTVSSGANVLTF.

This clone has a handful of counts. V and J are TRBV7-2 and TRBJ2-5, with 9 bases identical to TRBD2. Per germline, CDR1 SGHTA and CDR2 FQGNSA. The CDR3 loop spans 15 amino acids. V lost 1 base and J lost 4; bases outside the gene matches: 4. The CDR3 nucleotides are TGTGCCAGCAGCTTAGGTGCGGGAGGGAGAGAGACCCAGTACTTC. It specifies CASSLGAGGRETQYF.

The rearrangement links TRBV7-3 to TRBJ1-1, with D possibly being TRBD1 (6 bases). Trimming cost V 0 bases and J 3 bases, with 8 bases left between them. Germline CDR1 is SGHTA and CDR2 is FQGTGA. This CDR3 is built from 14 residues. DNA for the CDR3: TGTGCCAGCAGCTTAACGGCAGGGGACACTGAAGCTTTCTTT. Protein sequence: CASSLTAGDTEAFF.

This rearrangement joins TRBV11-2 to TRBJ2-1, with 9 positions matching TRBD1. CDR3 length: 18 residues. After removal of 3 bases from V and 6 bases from J, the junction contained 15 bases not matched to a gene. The V gene's germline CDR1 is SGHAT and CDR2 FQNNGV. The CDR3 nucleotides are TGTGCCAGCAGCTTGGTGACAGGGGGTCGGGCTGTAGGCAATGAGCAGTTCTTC. This codes for CASSLVTGGRAVGNEQFF.

The rearrangement links TRBV28 to TRBJ1-2; 7 bases agree with TRBD1. From germline, CDR1 is MDHEN and CDR2 SYDVKM. The ends lost 2 bases at V and 8 bases at J; junction bases unmatched: 14. There are 16 residues in the CDR3. CDR3 DNA: TGTGCCAGCAGTTTAGATATCTTGGTGGGACAGCGGGGCTACACCTTC. This codes for CASSLDILVGQRGYTF.

The chain has TRBV29-1 and TRBJ2-3, with 10 bases that match TRBD1. V was pared by 0 bases and J by 1 base, with 4 bases of the junction left unmatched. The CDR3 totals 16 residues. CDR1 is SQVTM, CDR2 ANQGSEA, per germline. CDR3 in DNA: TGCAGCGTTGAAGATCCTGGGACAGGGGGCACAGATACGCAGTATTTT. Translated, it gives CSVEDPGTGGTDTQYF.

As regards this clone: It differs at one base from a far larger clone, so likely a read error. The chain couples TRBV4-1 to TRBJ1-1; D unresolved. V was cut by 0 bases and J by 4 bases, with 21 bases left in between. Germline V CDR1 and CDR2: MGHRA, YSYEKL. This CDR3 spans 18 amino acids. Written as DNA, the CDR3 is TGCGCCAGCAGCCAAGAGATCCGCGTACAGAGCTCGAGCACTGAAGCTTTCTTT. Residues: CASSQEIRVQSSSTEAFF.

This rearrangement joins TRBV2 to TRBJ1-4; weak D call: TRBD1 (6 bases). CDR3 size: 14 residues. Germline lookup yields CDR1 SNHLY and CDR2 FYNNEI. The V end was cut by 7 bases, the J end by 7 bases, with 16 bases between. The CDR3 is CASNGGLKAEKLFF. DNA for the CDR3: TGTGCCAGCAACGGGGGGCTGAAGGCTGAAAAACTGTTTTTT.